This T cell receptor (beta chain) was sequenced for a study of post-analysis software for immune sequencing data. Study results and caveats: Controls had lower frequencies than patients of about 5 TRBV segments, which included TRBV5-6, TRBV5-1 and TRBV20-1.

The TCR beta cDNA libraries carried unique molecular identifiers. Via MiXCR, TCRdb re-called the PCR reads, giving one row per CDR3 protein. Seen here are hundreds of thousands of distinct CDR3 sequences, roughly three fifths observed once, and the top ten hold 11%. V gave up 10 bases and J gave up 8 bases; unmatched junction bases: 5. Germline values: CDR1 ENHRY, CDR2 SYGVKD. The CDR3 sequence is 11 residues long. This clonotype was detected only a few times. As yet, its antigen is unknown. Sequencing was performed on blood. The TCR sequence derives from a girl between 2 and 10 years old with multiple sclerosis. The genes are TRBV10-3 and TRBJ2-1, with 7 nucleotides matching TRBD2. The CDR3 DNA is TGTGCCACCAAGGCGGGGGATGAGCAGTTCTTC. This encodes CATKAGDEQFF.